This T cell receptor beta chain was captured by sequencing in a study of blood T cell repertoires in COVID-19. Study-level background: Sites in the United States, Italy and Spain provided acute and convalescent COVID-19 samples.

Original handling: From reference gene primer amplification, estimates of nucleated cell counts were derived. The protocol was immunoSEQ multiplex PCR, while the TCRdb copy is restricted to in-frame clones and leaves out a portion. V, J and clone size are taken as reported in that table, and D and trimming were inferred from the DNA itself. The table includes roughly 87,000 clones, over 70% detected once. Germline CDR1 is KGHSH and CDR2 is LQKENI. The CDR3 is made up of 17 amino acids. V lost 2 bases, J lost 0 bases, and 4 bases stayed unmatched. Material for sequencing was peripheral blood. The chain uses TRBV18 and TRBJ2-3; 11 nucleotides agree with TRBD1. This clonotype was sampled from a woman in her 50s with acute or convalescent COVID-19. CDR3 sequence (DNA): TGTGCCAGCTCACCAGTAGGACAGGGGGCGAGCACAGATACGCAGTATTTT. This codes for CASSPVGQGASTDTQYF.